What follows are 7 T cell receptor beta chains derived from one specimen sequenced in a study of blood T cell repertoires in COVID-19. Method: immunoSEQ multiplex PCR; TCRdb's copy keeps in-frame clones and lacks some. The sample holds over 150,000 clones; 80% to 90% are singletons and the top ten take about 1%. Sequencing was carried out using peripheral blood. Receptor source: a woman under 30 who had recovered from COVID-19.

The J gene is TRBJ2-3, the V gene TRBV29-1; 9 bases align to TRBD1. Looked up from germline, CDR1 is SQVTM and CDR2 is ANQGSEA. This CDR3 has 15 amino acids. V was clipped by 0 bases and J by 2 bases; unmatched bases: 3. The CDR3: CSVEDRDRATDTQYF. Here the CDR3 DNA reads TGCAGCGTTGAAGATCGGGACAGGGCCACAGATACGCAGTATTTT.

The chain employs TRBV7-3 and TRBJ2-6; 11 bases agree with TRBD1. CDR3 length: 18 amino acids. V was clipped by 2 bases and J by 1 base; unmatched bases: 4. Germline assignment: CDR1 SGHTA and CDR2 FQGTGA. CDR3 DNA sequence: TGTGCCAGCAGCTTATTTGGACAGGGGGCTTCTGGGGCCAACGTCCTGACTTTC. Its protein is CASSLFGQGASGANVLTF.

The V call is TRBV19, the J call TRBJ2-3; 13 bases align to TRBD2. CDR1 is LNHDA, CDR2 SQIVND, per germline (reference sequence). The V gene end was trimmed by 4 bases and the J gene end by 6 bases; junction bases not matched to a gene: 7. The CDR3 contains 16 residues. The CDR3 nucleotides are TGTGCCAGTAGTAGCCGGACTAGCGGGAGAATTGATACGCAGTATTTT. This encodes CASSSRTSGRIDTQYF.

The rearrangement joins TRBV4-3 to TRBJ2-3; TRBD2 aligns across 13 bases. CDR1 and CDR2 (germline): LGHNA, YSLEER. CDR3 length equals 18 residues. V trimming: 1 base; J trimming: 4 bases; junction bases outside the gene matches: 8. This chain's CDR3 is CASSQARTSGRASDTQYF. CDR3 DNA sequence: TGCGCCAGCAGCCAAGCAAGAACTAGCGGGAGGGCCTCAGATACGCAGTATTTT.

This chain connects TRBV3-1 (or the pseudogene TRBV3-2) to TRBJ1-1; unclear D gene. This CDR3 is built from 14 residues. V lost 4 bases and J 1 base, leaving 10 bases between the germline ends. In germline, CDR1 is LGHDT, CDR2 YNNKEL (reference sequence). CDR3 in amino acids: CASSPRGGNTEAFF. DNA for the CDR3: TGTGCCAGCAGCCCCCGCGGAGGGAACACTGAAGCTTTCTTT.

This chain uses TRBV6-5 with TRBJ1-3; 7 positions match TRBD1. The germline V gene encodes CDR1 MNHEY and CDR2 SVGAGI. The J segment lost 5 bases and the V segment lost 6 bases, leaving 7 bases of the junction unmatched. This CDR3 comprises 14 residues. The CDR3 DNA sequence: TGTGCCAGCAGGGACGAGGGGGCAAGAAACACCATATATTTT. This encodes CASRDEGARNTIYF.

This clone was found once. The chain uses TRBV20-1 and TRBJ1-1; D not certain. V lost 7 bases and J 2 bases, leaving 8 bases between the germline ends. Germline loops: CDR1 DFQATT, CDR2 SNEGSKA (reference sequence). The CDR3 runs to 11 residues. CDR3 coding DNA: TGCAGTGGTGAGGTAAACACTGAAGCTTTCTTT. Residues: CSGEVNTEAFF.